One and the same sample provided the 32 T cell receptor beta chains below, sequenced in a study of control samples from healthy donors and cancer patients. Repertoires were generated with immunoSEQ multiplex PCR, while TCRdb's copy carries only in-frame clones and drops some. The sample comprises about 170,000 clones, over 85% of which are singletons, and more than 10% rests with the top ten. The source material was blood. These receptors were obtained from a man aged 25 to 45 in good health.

CDR3: CSVEDPGYYGYTF. The CDR3 region has the DNA TGCAGCGTTGAAGATCCGGGCTACTATGGCTACACCTTC. V usage is TRBV29-1 and J usage is TRBJ1-2; no clear D. This CDR3 comprises 13 residues. Trimming shortened V by 0 bases and J by 3 bases, and 8 bases separated the two germline ends. The germline CDR1 and CDR2 sequences are SQVTM and ANQGSEA.

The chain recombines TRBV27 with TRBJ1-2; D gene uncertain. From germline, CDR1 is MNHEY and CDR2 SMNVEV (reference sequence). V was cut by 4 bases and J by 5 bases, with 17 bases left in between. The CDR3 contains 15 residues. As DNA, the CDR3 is TGTGCCAGCAGTTACCGCCCGCTCGGGATATATGGCTACACCTTC. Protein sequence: CASSYRPLGIYGYTF.

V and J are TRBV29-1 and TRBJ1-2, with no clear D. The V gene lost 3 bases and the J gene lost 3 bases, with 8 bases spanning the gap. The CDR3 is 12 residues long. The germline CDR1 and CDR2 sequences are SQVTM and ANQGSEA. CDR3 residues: CSVDLGYYGYTF. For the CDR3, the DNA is TGCAGCGTTGATTTGGGTTACTATGGCTACACCTTC.

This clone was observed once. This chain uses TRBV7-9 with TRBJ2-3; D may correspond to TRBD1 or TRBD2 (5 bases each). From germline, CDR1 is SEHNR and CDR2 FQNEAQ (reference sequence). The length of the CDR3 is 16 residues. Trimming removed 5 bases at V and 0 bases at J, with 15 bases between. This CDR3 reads CASSPPVGESTDTQYF. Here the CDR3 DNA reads TGTGCCAGCAGCCCCCCGGTGGGGGAGAGCACAGATACGCAGTATTTT. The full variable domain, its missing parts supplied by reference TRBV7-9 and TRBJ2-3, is DTGVSQNPRHKITKRGQNVTFRCDPISEHNRLYWYRQTLGQGPEFLTYFQNEAQLEKSRLLSDRFSAERPKGSFSTLEIQRTEQGDSAMYLCASSPPVGESTDTQYFGPGTRLTVL.

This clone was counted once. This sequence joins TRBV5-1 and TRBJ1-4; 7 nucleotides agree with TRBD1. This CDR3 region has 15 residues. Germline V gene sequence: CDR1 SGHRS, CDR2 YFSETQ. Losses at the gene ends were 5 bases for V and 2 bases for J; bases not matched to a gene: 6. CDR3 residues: CASSRQGTTNEKLFF. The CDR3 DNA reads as TGCGCCAGCAGTAGACAGGGAACGACTAATGAAAAACTGTTTTTT.

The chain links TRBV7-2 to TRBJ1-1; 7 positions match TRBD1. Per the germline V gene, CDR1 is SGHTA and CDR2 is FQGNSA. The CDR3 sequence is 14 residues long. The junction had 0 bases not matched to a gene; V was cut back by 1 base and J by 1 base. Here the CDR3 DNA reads TGTGCCAGCAGCTTAGGGGACAGGAACACTGAAGCTTTCTTT. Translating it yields CASSLGDRNTEAFF. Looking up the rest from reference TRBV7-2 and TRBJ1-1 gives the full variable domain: GAGVSQSPSNKVTEKGKDVELRCDPISGHTALYWYRQSLGQGLEFLIYFQGNSAPDKSGLPSDRFSAERTGGSVSTLTIQRTQQEDSAVYLCASSLGDRNTEAFFGQGTRLTVV.

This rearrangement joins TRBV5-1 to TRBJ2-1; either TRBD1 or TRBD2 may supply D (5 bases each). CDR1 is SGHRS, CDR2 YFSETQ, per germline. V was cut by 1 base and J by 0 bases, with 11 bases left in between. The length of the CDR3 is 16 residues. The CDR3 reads CASSLRGSLSYNEQFF. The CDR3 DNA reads TGCGCCAGCAGCTTGCGGGGCTCCCTCTCCTACAATGAGCAGTTCTTC. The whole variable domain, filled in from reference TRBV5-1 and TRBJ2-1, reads KAGVTQTPRYLIKTRGQQVTLSCSPISGHRSVSWYQQTPGQGLQFLFEYFSETQRNKGNFPGRFSGRQFSNSRSEMNVSTLELGDSALYLCASSLRGSLSYNEQFFGPGTRLTVL.

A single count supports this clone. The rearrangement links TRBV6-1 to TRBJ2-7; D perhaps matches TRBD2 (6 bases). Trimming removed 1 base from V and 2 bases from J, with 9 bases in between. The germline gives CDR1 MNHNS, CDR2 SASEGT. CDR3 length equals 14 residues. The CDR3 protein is CASSEGRGPYEQYF. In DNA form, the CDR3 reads TGTGCCAGCAGTGAAGGGAGGGGCCCCTACGAGCAGTACTTC.

For the CDR3, the DNA is TGTGCCAGCAGCTATATCCAGAGTGCTGGCTACACCTTC. It translates to CASSYIQSAGYTF. The V gene is TRBV7-9, the J gene TRBJ1-2; D not certain. Deletions cut 4 bases from V and 7 bases from J, with 13 bases between. Germline V lookup: CDR1 SEHNR, CDR2 FQNEAQ (reference sequence). There are 13 residues in the CDR3.

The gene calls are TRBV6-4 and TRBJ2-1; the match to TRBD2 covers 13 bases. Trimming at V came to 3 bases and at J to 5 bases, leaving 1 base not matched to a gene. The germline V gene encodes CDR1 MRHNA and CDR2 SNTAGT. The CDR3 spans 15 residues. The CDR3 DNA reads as TGTGCCAGCAGTGAAGGGACTAGCGGGGACAATGAGCAGTTCTTC. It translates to CASSEGTSGDNEQFF.

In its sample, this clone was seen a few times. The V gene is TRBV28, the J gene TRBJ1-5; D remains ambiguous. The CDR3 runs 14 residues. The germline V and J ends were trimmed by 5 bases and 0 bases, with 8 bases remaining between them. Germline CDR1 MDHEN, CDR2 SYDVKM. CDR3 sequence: CASSPNNSNQPQHF. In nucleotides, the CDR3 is TGTGCCAGCAGTCCGAATAATAGCAATCAGCCCCAGCATTTT.

Here the CDR3 reads CASSPQGYNEQFF. CDR3 nucleotide sequence: TGCGCCAGCAGCCCGCAGGGGTACAATGAGCAGTTCTTC. The chain has TRBV5-1 and TRBJ2-1, with TRBD1 as a possible D gene (6 bases). The CDR3 extends over 13 amino acids. CDR1 SGHRS and CDR2 YFSETQ come from the germline V gene. V was cut by 4 bases and J by 4 bases, with 9 bases left in between.

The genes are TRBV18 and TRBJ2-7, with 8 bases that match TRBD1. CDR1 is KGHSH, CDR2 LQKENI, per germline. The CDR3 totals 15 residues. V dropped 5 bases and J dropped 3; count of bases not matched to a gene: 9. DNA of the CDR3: TGTGCCAGCTCAGTACAGGGGGGAAGTATCTACGAGCAGTACTTC. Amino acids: CASSVQGGSIYEQYF.

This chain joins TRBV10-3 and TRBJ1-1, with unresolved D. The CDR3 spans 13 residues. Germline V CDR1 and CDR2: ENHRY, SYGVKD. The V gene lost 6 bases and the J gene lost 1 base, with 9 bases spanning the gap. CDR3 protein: CAIRGVTNTEAFF. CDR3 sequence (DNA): TGTGCCATCAGGGGTGTCACGAACACTGAAGCTTTCTTT.

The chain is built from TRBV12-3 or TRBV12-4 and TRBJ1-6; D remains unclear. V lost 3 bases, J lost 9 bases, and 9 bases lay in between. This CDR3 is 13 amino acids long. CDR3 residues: CASSFRRSSPLHF. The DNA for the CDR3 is TGTGCCAGCAGTTTCCGGAGGAGTTCACCCCTCCACTTT.

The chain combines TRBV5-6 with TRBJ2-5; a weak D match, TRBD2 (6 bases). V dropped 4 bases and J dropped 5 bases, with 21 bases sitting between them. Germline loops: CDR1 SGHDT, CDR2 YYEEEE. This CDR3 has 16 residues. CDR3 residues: CASSIPGTPISETQYF. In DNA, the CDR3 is TGTGCCAGCAGCATCCCGGGGACTCCCATTTCGGAGACCCAGTACTTC.

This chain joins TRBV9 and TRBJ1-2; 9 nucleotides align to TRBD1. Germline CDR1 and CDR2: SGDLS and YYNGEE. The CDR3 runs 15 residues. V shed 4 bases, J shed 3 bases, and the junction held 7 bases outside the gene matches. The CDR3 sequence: CASSYQGQGYYGYTF. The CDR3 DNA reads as TGTGCCAGCAGCTACCAGGGACAGGGATACTATGGCTACACCTTC.

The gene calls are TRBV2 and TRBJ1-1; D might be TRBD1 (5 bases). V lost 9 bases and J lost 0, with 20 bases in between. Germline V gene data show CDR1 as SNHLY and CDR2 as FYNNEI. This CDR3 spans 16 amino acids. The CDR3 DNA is TGTGCCAGTCTCAGGGCCCAGTTGGGTATGAACACTGAAGCTTTCTTT. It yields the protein CASLRAQLGMNTEAFF.

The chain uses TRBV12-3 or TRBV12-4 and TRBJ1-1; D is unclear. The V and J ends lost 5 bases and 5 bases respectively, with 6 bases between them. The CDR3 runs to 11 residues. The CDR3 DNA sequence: TGTGCCAGCAGTAGGAGAACTGAAGCTTTCTTT. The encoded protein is CASSRRTEAFF.

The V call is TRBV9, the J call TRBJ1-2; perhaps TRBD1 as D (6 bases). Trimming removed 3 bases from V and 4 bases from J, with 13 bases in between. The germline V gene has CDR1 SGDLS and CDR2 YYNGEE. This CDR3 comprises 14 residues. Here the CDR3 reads CASSAGSGAYGYTF. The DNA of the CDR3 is TGTGCCAGCAGCGCGGGGTCAGGGGCCTATGGCTACACCTTC.

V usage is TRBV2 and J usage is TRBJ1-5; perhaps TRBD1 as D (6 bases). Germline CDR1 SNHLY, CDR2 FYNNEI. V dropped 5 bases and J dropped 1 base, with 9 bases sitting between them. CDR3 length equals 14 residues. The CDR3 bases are TGTGCCAGCAGTCAACAGGGAAGCAATCAGCCCCAGCATTTT. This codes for CASSQQGSNQPQHF.

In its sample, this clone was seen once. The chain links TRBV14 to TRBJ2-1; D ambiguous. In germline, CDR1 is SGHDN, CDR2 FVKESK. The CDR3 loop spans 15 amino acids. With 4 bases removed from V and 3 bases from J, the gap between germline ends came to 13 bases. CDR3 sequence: CASSPQNSYYNEQFF. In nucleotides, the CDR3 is TGTGCCAGCAGCCCACAAAATTCATACTACAATGAGCAGTTCTTC. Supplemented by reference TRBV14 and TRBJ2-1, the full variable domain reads EAGVTQFPSHSVIEKGQTVTLRCDPISGHDNLYWYRRVMGKEIKFLLHFVKESKQDESGMPNNRFLAERTGGTYSTLKVQPAELEDSGVYFCASSPQNSYYNEQFFGPGTRLTVL.

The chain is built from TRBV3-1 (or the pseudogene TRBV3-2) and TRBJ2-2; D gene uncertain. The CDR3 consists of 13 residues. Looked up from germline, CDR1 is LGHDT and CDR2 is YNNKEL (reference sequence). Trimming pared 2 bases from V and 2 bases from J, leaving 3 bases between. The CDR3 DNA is TGTGCCAGCAGCCAATCTAACACCGGGGAGCTGTTTTTT. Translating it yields CASSQSNTGELFF.

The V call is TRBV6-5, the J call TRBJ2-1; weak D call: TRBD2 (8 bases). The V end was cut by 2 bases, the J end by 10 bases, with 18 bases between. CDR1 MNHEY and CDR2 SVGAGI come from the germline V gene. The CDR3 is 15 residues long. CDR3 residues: CASSYRTSRGEEQFF. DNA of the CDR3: TGTGCCAGCAGTTACCGGACTAGCAGGGGGGAAGAGCAGTTCTTC.

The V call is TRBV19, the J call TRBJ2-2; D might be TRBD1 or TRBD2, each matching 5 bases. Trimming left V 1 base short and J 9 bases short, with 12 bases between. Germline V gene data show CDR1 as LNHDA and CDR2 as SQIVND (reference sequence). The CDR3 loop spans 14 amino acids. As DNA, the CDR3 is TGTGCCAGTAGTATAGGGACTGGGGCCTGGGAGCTGTTTTTT. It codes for CASSIGTGAWELFF.

The chain's CDR3 is CASSETVNSPLHF. CDR3 DNA: TGTGCCAGCAGTGAAACGGTGAATTCACCCCTCCACTTT. J is TRBJ1-6 and V is TRBV2; D is uncertain. The CDR3 sequence is 13 residues long. Trimming took 2 bases from V and 7 from J, leaving 6 bases between them. Germline V gene data show CDR1 as SNHLY and CDR2 as FYNNEI.

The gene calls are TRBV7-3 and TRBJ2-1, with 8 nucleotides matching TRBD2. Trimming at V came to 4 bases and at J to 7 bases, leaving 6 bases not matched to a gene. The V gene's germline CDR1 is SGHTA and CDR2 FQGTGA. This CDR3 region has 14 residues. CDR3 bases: TGTGCCAGCAGCTCGGGAGGGGCAAGGAATGAGCAGTTCTTC. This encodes CASSSGGARNEQFF.

The DNA of the CDR3 is TGTGCCAGCAGTTTATCCGGGACAGAAGCTTTCTTT. Translation: CASSLSGTEAFF. V usage is TRBV27 and J usage is TRBJ1-1; TRBD1 might be the D (6 bases). The CDR3 runs 12 residues. V gave up 0 bases and J gave up 8 bases, with 7 bases separating them. Per the germline V gene, CDR1 is MNHEY and CDR2 is SMNVEV (reference sequence).

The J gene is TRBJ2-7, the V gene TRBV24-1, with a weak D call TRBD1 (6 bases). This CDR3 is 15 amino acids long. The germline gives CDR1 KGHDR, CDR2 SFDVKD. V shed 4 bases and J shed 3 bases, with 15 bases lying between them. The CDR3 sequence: CATSDSTGTYYEQYF. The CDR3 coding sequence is TGTGCCACCAGTGACTCCACCGGGACATACTACGAGCAGTACTTC.

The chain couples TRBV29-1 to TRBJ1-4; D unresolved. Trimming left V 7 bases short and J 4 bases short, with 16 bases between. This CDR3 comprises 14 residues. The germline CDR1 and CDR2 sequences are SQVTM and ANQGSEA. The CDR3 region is CSARRTALNEKLFF. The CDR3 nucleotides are TGCAGCGCCCGCCGGACCGCGCTTAATGAAAAACTGTTTTTT.

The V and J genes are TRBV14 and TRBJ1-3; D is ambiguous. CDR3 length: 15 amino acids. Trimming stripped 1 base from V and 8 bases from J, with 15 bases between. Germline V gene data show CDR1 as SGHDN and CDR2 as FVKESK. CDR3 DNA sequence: TGTGCCAGCAGCCAAGGTGACCCCCCGAGGCACACCATATATTTT. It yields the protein CASSQGDPPRHTIYF.

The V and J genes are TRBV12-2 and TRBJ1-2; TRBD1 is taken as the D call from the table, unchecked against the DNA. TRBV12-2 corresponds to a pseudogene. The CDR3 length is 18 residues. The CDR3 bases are TGTGCAAGTCGCTTAGTCCCCGCAGGGCTTGTTAAAGTAGATGGCTACACCTTC. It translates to CASRLVPAGLVKVDGYTF.